This paragraph covers one T cell receptor beta chain sequence. The CDR3 spans 13 residues. J was trimmed by 5 bases and V by 2 bases; bases with no gene match: 2. In germline, CDR1 is SGHRS, CDR2 YFSETQ. The sample is drawn from a study of technical replicates of blood from a few donors. Measured with immunoSEQ multiplex PCR; TCRdb has only the in-frame clones, and not every one. The data show 60,000 to 70,000 clones, around 86% seen once. The sequenced sample was PBMCs. The receptor was isolated from a human donor in good health. Some clones in this sample may be carry-over from other donors' samples. This sequence joins TRBV5-1 and TRBJ2-7; 9 nucleotides line up with TRBD1. The CDR3 nucleotides read TGCGCCAGCAGCTTCCGACAGGGGGACGAGCAGTACTTC. Encoded protein: CASSFRQGDEQYF. The complete variable domain, with remaining parts taken from reference TRBV5-1 and TRBJ2-7, reads KAGVTQTPRYLIKTRGQQVTLSCSPISGHRSVSWYQQTPGQGLQFLFEYFSETQRNKGNFPGRFSGRQFSNSRSEMNVSTLELGDSALYLCASSFRQGDEQYFGPGTRLTVT.